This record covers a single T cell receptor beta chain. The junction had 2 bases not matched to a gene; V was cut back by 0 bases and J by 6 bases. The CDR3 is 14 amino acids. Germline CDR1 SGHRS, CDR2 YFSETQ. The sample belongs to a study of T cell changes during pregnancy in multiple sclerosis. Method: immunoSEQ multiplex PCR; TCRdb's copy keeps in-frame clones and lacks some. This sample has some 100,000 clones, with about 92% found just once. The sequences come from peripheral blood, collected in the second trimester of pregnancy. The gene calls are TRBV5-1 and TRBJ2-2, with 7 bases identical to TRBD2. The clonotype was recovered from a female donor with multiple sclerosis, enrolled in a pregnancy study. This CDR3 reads CASSLDGGAGELFF. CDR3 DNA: TGCGCCAGCAGCTTGGATGGGGGGGCCGGGGAGCTGTTTTTT.